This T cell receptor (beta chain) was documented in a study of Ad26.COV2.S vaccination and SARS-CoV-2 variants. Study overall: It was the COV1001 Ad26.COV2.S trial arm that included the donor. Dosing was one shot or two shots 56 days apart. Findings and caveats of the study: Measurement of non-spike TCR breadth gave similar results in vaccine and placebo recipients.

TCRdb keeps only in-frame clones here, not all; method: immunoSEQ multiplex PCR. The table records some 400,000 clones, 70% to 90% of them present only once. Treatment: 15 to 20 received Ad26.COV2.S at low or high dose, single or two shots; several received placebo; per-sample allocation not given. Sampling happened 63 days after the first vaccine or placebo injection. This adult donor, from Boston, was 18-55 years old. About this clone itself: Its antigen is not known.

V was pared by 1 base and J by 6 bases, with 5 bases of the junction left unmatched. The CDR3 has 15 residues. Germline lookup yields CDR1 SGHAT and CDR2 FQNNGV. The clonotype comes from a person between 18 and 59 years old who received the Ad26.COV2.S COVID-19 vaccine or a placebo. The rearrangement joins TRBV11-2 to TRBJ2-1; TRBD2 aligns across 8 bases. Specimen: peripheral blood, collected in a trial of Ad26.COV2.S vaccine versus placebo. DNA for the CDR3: TGTGCCAGCAGCTTAGTTTCTGGGACTAGCAATGAGCAGTTCTTC. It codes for CASSLVSGTSNEQFF.